Below, one TCR beta chain is given with its context. What this receptor recognizes is not known. This entry comes from a study of T cells expressing NK-cell markers (dated by TCRdb to 2018 to 2021). Background for the entire study: Roughly 8 donors provided sorted CD3+CD56+NKG2C+, CD3+CD56+NKG2C- and CD3+CD56-NKG2C+ T-cell subsets, whose TCR beta-chain repertoires were profiled. Among the eight sequenced donors, seven were HCMV-seropositive and one was HCMV-seronegative. The study sequenced eight donors, all healthy volunteers chosen at random: three men and five women. The libraries were sequenced on Illumina HiSeq 2000/2500, MiSeq or NextSeq, producing 2 x 150 bp reads.

Sequencing was performed on an Illumina HiSeq 2000. TCR beta cDNA libraries were prepared using 5'RACE template switching, which introduced a universal primer site and unique molecular identifiers. Synthesis of cDNA was primed from the TCR beta constant segment and was followed by two consecutive PCR amplification steps. For the original study's pipeline: Reads were demultiplexed and grouped by UMI with MIGEC, and clonotypes were assembled and quantified with MiTCR. Only TCR cDNA sequences supported by at least two reads were kept to exclude erroneous sequences. The tcR package was used for downstream repertoire analysis, and clonotypes were matched between fractions using CDR3 nucleotide sequence together with V segment. VDJmatch was used to annotate antigen specificity against VDJdb, with one amino acid substitution in CDR3 allowed. Once TCRdb had reprocessed the reads, it stored one entry per CDR3 protein sequence and supplied no DNA. The V and J calls come from TCRdb's annotation, not from the publication. The sample's clone listing holds 350,000 to 450,000 distinct CDR3 sequences. The ten largest clones take up about 5.2% of the sample.

General conclusions and limits of the study: Whether the expanded NKG2C-expressing T cell clones were specific for HCMV antigens was left unclear. In roughly 6 donors, the dominant CD3+CD56+NKG2C+ clonotypes were among the top 10 CD8+ clonotypes and accounted for roughly 1.0-7.5% of CD8+ T cells. Those dominant clonotypes were again the most abundant among CD3+CD56-NKG2C+ cells in a few donors, at roughly 28.3-60.1%.

To determine HCMV serostatus, a commercial ELISA kit was used to detect HCMV-specific IgG in serum. Ficoll density gradient centrifugation was used to isolate peripheral blood mononuclear cells from blood. CDR1 LNHNV and CDR2 YYDKDF are derived from the germline V gene (reference sequence). The CDR3 holds 14 amino acids from the cysteine to the phenylalanine. Only the protein is on record. This receptor was identified in a man aged 18-70 years in good health. The chain employs TRBV15 and TRBJ1-5. The sequenced material came from blood T cells: a sorted CD56 or NKG2C T cell subset, CD4+ or CD8+ T cells, or bulk PBMC T cells (not recorded which). The CDR3 protein: CATSIEGSNQPQHF.